This TCR beta chain was captured by sequencing in a study of response to subunit inactivated influenza vaccine (dated by TCRdb to the late 2010s). Concerning the study at large: The study used deep quantitative T cell receptor repertoire profiling to track responses to a trivalent subunit inactivated influenza vaccine. Overall study outcomes, separate from this receptor: It was suggested by the authors that each seasonal influenza vaccination may recruit only a limited number of new T cells.

The CDR3 holds 15 amino acids from the cysteine to the phenylalanine. The read is trimmed to its CDR3 DNA, 45 bases read in frame from base 1. V is cut back by 6 bases and J by 3 bases, with 12 bases in the junction unmatched. In the germline V gene, CDR1 corresponds to SQVTM and CDR2 to ANQGSEA. Library preparation employed RT-PCR. The run used an Illumina HiSeq 2500. TCRdb trimmed the raw reads at Q25, called clones with MiXCR and kept productive beta chains. All rows with the same CDR3 protein become a single entry with the most common DNA and genes. In all, the sample holds a few hundred thousand distinct CDR3 sequences, and around a fifth of those were seen once. The ten largest account for roughly 10% of the sample. Ten or more counts support this clonotype. Its antigen is still unknown. No base quality values were provided; no much bigger clone lies one nucleotide off.

The specimen comprised PBMCs from blood, sampled about 19 months after vaccination. The clonotype was recovered from a man between 50 and 69 years old who received an inactivated influenza vaccine. Donor details come from another sample of the same person, matched by shared clones. The V and J segments used are TRBV29-1 and TRBJ1-2, with TRBD1 matching 8 junction bases. The DNA is as follows: TGCAGCGTGTTGACAGGGGAAGCTTTCTACTATGGCTACACCTTC. Its coded protein is CSVLTGEAFYYGYTF.